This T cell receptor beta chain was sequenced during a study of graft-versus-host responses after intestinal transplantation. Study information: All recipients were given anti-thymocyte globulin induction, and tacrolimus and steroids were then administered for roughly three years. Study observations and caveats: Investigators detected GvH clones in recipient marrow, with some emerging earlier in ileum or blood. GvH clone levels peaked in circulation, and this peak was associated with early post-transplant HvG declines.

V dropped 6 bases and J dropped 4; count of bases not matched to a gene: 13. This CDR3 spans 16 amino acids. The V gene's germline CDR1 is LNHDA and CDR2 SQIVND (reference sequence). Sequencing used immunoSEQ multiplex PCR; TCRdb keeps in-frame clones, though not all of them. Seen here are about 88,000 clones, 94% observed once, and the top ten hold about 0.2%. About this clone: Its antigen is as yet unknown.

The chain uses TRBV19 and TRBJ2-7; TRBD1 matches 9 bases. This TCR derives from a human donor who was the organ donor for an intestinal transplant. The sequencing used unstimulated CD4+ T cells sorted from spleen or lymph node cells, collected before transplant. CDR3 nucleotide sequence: TGTGCCAGTAGCCGCACGGACAGGGGAGTCTCATACGAGCAGTACTTC. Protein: CASSRTDRGVSYEQYF.